This T cell receptor (beta chain) is drawn from a study of T-cell reconstitution after alpha-beta-depleted transplantation in children (dated by TCRdb to 2016 to 2017). Regarding the research as a whole: Using TCR repertoire profiling, the study followed T-cell immune reconstitution in a quantitative way in children after TCRalphabeta/CD19-depleted allogeneic hematopoietic cell transplantation.

The library was built by means of PCR. Sequencing used an Illumina HiSeq 2500. TCR libraries were prepared with molecular barcoding, using unique molecular identifiers to normalize TCRbeta repertoire quantification. TCRdb itself trimmed the public reads at Q25 with fastp, ran MiXCR and retained productive beta chains. CDR3 protein sequences are deduplicated, and each keeps its most common genes and DNA. The sample table lists around 380,000 distinct CDR3 sequences, approximately 10% of them with a count of one. Roughly 5.5% of the sample comes from the top ten. This clonotype was seen more than once but under ten times. Its antigen remains unidentified. The sample holds no much larger clone one base away, and base qualities are not on file. This TCR came from a human donor who donated a stem cell graft to a child with acute myeloid leukemia. The material sequenced was PBMCs from the stem cell graft donor, taken from the stem cell graft.

The DNA is TGTGCCAGCAGTGAAGACTTACGGGTAGCCTACAATGAGCAGTTCTTC. Translated, it gives CASSEDLRVAYNEQFF. The sequence is built from TRBV2 and TRBJ2-1, with the D segment identity uncertain. V gives up 1 base and J gives up 2 bases, and the segment between their germline ends measures 12 bases. From the cysteine up to the phenylalanine, the CDR3 has a length of 16 residues. Kept here is only the CDR3 DNA, which spans 48 bases and is read in frame from base 1. CDR1 and CDR2 (SNHLY, FYNNEI) derive from the germline V gene.